Listed below are T cell receptor beta chains from one sample, sequenced in a study of blood T cell repertoires in COVID-19. TCRdb keeps only in-frame clones here, not all; method: immunoSEQ multiplex PCR. The data show about 210,000 clones, 82% seen once. The sequencing input was peripheral blood. Receptors originate from a woman between 70 and 85 years old with COVID-19, enrolled during active disease. The CDR3 runs from the conserved cysteine through the conserved F or W. Fields, in order: D gene, clone size, J gene, V gene, CDR3 DNA, CDR3 protein. A D gene is named only where the DNA matches it firmly. Some rows mark clone size as missing; the rest say once, few, many or name a class of expanded clone.

d_call: TRBD2
clone_size: -
j_call: TRBJ2-1
v_call: TRBV11-3
cdr3_nt: TGTGCCAGCAGCTTCCGGACTAGCGGGAGTCGAAATGAGCAGTTCTTC
cdr3_aa: CASSFRTSGSRNEQFF

d_call: TRBD1
clone_size: -
j_call: TRBJ1-6
v_call: TRBV25-1
cdr3_nt: TGTGCCAGCGGTGGAATCGGGACAGGCAATTCACCCCTCCACTTT
cdr3_aa: CASGGIGTGNSPLHF

d_call: TRBD2
clone_size: once
j_call: TRBJ2-5
v_call: TRBV7-6
cdr3_nt: TGTGCCAGCAGCCTAGGACTAGCGGGCGGGGGTCAAGAGACCCAGTACTTC
cdr3_aa: CASSLGLAGGGQETQYF

d_call: TRBD2
clone_size: -
j_call: TRBJ2-3
v_call: TRBV19
cdr3_nt: TGTGCCAGTAGGCTAGCGGGAAGGATGAGCACAGATACGCAGTATTTT
cdr3_aa: CASRLAGRMSTDTQYF

d_call: TRBD2
clone_size: -
j_call: TRBJ2-3
v_call: TRBV4-2
cdr3_nt: TGTGCCAGCAGCCCGGGACTAGCGGGAAACGGTCGCACAGATACGCAGTATTTT
cdr3_aa: CASSPGLAGNGRTDTQYF

d_call: -
clone_size: -
j_call: TRBJ2-7
v_call: TRBV29-1
cdr3_nt: TGCAGCGTTAGGGACAACTACGAGCAGTACTTC
cdr3_aa: CSVRDNYEQYF

d_call: TRBD2
clone_size: -
j_call: TRBJ2-2
v_call: TRBV27
cdr3_nt: TGTGCCAGCAGTTTAGCGGGAGTACCCACCGGGGAGCTGTTTTTT
cdr3_aa: CASSLAGVPTGELFF

d_call: -
clone_size: -
j_call: TRBJ2-1
v_call: TRBV6-6
cdr3_nt: TGTGCCAGCAGTCAGCTTGATGAGCAGTTCTTC
cdr3_aa: CASSQLDEQFF

d_call: -
clone_size: few
j_call: TRBJ2-3
v_call: TRBV5-1
cdr3_nt: TGCGCCAGCAGCTTGGAGGGGGATACGCAGTATTTT
cdr3_aa: CASSLEGDTQYF

d_call: TRBD1
clone_size: -
j_call: TRBJ2-7
v_call: TRBV10-3
cdr3_nt: TGTGCCATCAGACAGGGGGTTTACGAGCAGTACTTC
cdr3_aa: CAIRQGVYEQYF

d_call: -
clone_size: -
j_call: TRBJ1-1
v_call: TRBV19
cdr3_nt: TGTGCCAGTAGTGGCCAAAAAGGAGGCACTGAAGCTTTCTTT
cdr3_aa: CASSGQKGGTEAFF

d_call: TRBD2
clone_size: -
j_call: TRBJ2-2
v_call: TRBV5-4
cdr3_nt: TGTGCCAGCAGCTTGGGTGCTAGCGGTCAGGTACGGGAGCTGTTTTTT
cdr3_aa: CASSLGASGQVRELFF

d_call: TRBD2
clone_size: -
j_call: TRBJ2-5
v_call: TRBV10-2
cdr3_nt: TGCGCCAGCAGTGAACCTAGCGGGAGTCCCCAGTACTTC
cdr3_aa: CASSEPSGSPQYF

d_call: TRBD1
clone_size: -
j_call: TRBJ2-1
v_call: TRBV7-9
cdr3_nt: TGTGCCAGCAGTGGGACAGGGTCCTACAATGAGCAGTTCTTC
cdr3_aa: CASSGTGSYNEQFF

d_call: TRBD1
clone_size: once
j_call: TRBJ1-5
v_call: TRBV28
cdr3_nt: TGTGCCAGCAGTTTTGACAGGGTCTCATGGAGCAATCAGCCCCAGCATTTT
cdr3_aa: CASSFDRVSWSNQPQHF

d_call: -
clone_size: once
j_call: TRBJ1-1
v_call: TRBV5-1
cdr3_nt: TGCGCCAGCAGCATACGACAGGTAAACACTGAAGCTTTCTTT
cdr3_aa: CASSIRQVNTEAFF

d_call: TRBD2
clone_size: -
j_call: TRBJ2-1
v_call: TRBV5-4
cdr3_nt: TGTGCCAGCAGCCTGGGGGGGACTAGAGACAATGAGCAGTTCTTC
cdr3_aa: CASSLGGTRDNEQFF

d_call: -
clone_size: once
j_call: TRBJ1-5
v_call: TRBV4-2
cdr3_nt: TGTGCCAGCAGCCAGAACGCAGGGCAGGGACAGCCCCAGCATTTT
cdr3_aa: CASSQNAGQGQPQHF

d_call: TRBD1
clone_size: -
j_call: TRBJ2-5
v_call: TRBV24-1
cdr3_nt: TGTGCCACCAGTGATCTACAGGGGGCGGAGACCCAGTACTTC
cdr3_aa: CATSDLQGAETQYF

d_call: TRBD2
clone_size: few
j_call: TRBJ2-3
v_call: TRBV7-2
cdr3_nt: TGTGCCAGCAGCTTAGCGTTTCCGTCGGGGGGGTATTTT
cdr3_aa: CASSLAFPSGGYF

d_call: TRBD2
clone_size: -
j_call: TRBJ2-7
v_call: TRBV6-5
cdr3_nt: TGTGCCAGCAGTTACTCTCCCGGGACTAGCGGGAGTAGGTACTTC
cdr3_aa: CASSYSPGTSGSRYF

d_call: -
clone_size: once
j_call: TRBJ1-1
v_call: TRBV4-3
cdr3_nt: TGCGCCAGCAGCCAAGAGGAGGGTTTTGAAGCTTTCTTT
cdr3_aa: CASSQEEGFEAFF

d_call: -
clone_size: few
j_call: TRBJ2-7
v_call: TRBV7-2
cdr3_nt: TGTGCCAGCAGCGCCAGGCCAGTACCTGGAACCTACGAGCAGTACTTC
cdr3_aa: CASSARPVPGTYEQYF

d_call: TRBD2
clone_size: -
j_call: TRBJ2-3
v_call: TRBV5-6
cdr3_nt: TGTGCCAGCAGCATCCTAGCGGAAGGAGATACGCAGTATTTT
cdr3_aa: CASSILAEGDTQYF

d_call: -
clone_size: -
j_call: TRBJ1-4
v_call: TRBV27
cdr3_nt: TGTGCCAGCAGCCGTTGGGCTGCTGAAAAACTGTTTTTT
cdr3_aa: CASSRWAAEKLFF

d_call: -
clone_size: -
j_call: TRBJ1-1
v_call: TRBV7-9
cdr3_nt: TGTGCCAGCAACAAAGGGGCCCAGAACACTGAAGCTTTCTTT
cdr3_aa: CASNKGAQNTEAFF

d_call: -
clone_size: once
j_call: TRBJ1-1
v_call: TRBV6-5
cdr3_nt: TGTGCCAGCAGTTACGACGGGTACACTGAAGCTTTCTTT
cdr3_aa: CASSYDGYTEAFF

d_call: -
clone_size: -
j_call: TRBJ2-6
v_call: TRBV5-4
cdr3_nt: TGTGCCAGCAGCTTGTCCGGTACCCTCTTAGCCAACGTCCTGACTTTC
cdr3_aa: CASSLSGTLLANVLTF

d_call: TRBD2
clone_size: -
j_call: TRBJ2-1
v_call: TRBV7-2
cdr3_nt: TGTGCCAGCAGCCCTGGGACTAGCGGGAACTCTGAGCAGTTCTTC
cdr3_aa: CASSPGTSGNSEQFF

d_call: -
clone_size: -
j_call: TRBJ1-2
v_call: TRBV30
cdr3_nt: TGTGCCTGGAGATTAATGGGGAGGTTGCTCTATGGCTACACCTTC
cdr3_aa: CAWRLMGRLLYGYTF

d_call: -
clone_size: -
j_call: TRBJ1-1
v_call: TRBV10-3
cdr3_nt: TGTGCCATCACAGGCCAGGGGAAGAGGGGCACTGAAGCTTTCTTT
cdr3_aa: CAITGQGKRGTEAFF

d_call: TRBD1
clone_size: -
j_call: TRBJ2-1
v_call: TRBV19
cdr3_nt: TGTGCCAGTAGTATATTGACAGGGGGTCGCAATGAGCAGTTCTTC
cdr3_aa: CASSILTGGRNEQFF

d_call: -
clone_size: -
j_call: TRBJ2-2
v_call: TRBV4-3
cdr3_nt: TGCGCCAGCAGCCAAGATCGTAGCGAAAAGCTGTTTTTT
cdr3_aa: CASSQDRSEKLFF

d_call: -
clone_size: -
j_call: TRBJ2-6
v_call: TRBV7-2
cdr3_nt: TGTGCCAGCAGCCTTCAAGCACCTGGGGCCAACGTCCTGACTTTC
cdr3_aa: CASSLQAPGANVLTF

d_call: -
clone_size: -
j_call: TRBJ1-3
v_call: TRBV2
cdr3_nt: TGTGCCAGCGGTACCAGGGGCATTGGAAACACCATATATTTT
cdr3_aa: CASGTRGIGNTIYF

d_call: -
clone_size: -
j_call: TRBJ1-2
v_call: TRBV27
cdr3_nt: TGTGCCAGCAGTTTTTTCAGAATATTTAACTATGGCTACACCTTC
cdr3_aa: CASSFFRIFNYGYTF

d_call: -
clone_size: -
j_call: TRBJ2-1
v_call: TRBV6-5
cdr3_nt: TGTGCCAGCAGTTACTCGCGGGAATACAATGAGCAGTTCTTC
cdr3_aa: CASSYSREYNEQFF

d_call: TRBD1
clone_size: -
j_call: TRBJ1-2
v_call: TRBV6-6
cdr3_nt: TGTGCCAGCATCGGGACAGGGAGAGGCTACACCTTC
cdr3_aa: CASIGTGRGYTF

d_call: -
clone_size: -
j_call: TRBJ2-7
v_call: TRBV15
cdr3_nt: TGTGCCACCAGCAGAGGCAGAGAGGAGTACTACGAGCAGTACTTC
cdr3_aa: CATSRGREEYYEQYF

d_call: -
clone_size: -
j_call: TRBJ1-1
v_call: TRBV6-5
cdr3_nt: TGTGCCAGCAGTTATCAGGGCCCAGATTCAAACACTGAAGCTTTCTTT
cdr3_aa: CASSYQGPDSNTEAFF

d_call: -
clone_size: -
j_call: TRBJ2-7
v_call: TRBV2
cdr3_nt: TGTGCCAGCAGTCGGGTATCCGACAGGCCGTCCGGCTACGAGCAGTACTTC
cdr3_aa: CASSRVSDRPSGYEQYF

d_call: TRBD1
clone_size: -
j_call: TRBJ1-2
v_call: TRBV27
cdr3_nt: TGTGCCAGCAGTCCCGCCAAGGGACAGGGCAACTATGGCTACACCTTC
cdr3_aa: CASSPAKGQGNYGYTF

d_call: TRBD2
clone_size: -
j_call: TRBJ2-3
v_call: TRBV2
cdr3_nt: TGTGCCAGTAATTGGGCGGGAGGAGGTACGCAGTATTTT
cdr3_aa: CASNWAGGGTQYF

d_call: -
clone_size: many
j_call: TRBJ2-7
v_call: TRBV3-1/TRBV3-2
cdr3_nt: TGTGCCAGCAGCCAAGGTTCCAGATACGAGCAGTACTTC
cdr3_aa: CASSQGSRYEQYF

d_call: -
clone_size: -
j_call: TRBJ1-1
v_call: TRBV6-6
cdr3_nt: TGTGCCAGCAGTTACACTCAGGGTCCCGAAGCTTTCTTT
cdr3_aa: CASSYTQGPEAFF

d_call: -
clone_size: once
j_call: TRBJ2-5
v_call: TRBV4-3
cdr3_nt: TGCGCCAGCAGCCAAGATTGGGGGACACAGGGCAAAGAGACCCAGTACTTC
cdr3_aa: CASSQDWGTQGKETQYF

d_call: -
clone_size: -
j_call: TRBJ1-2
v_call: TRBV4-3
cdr3_nt: TGCGCCAGCAGCTTGGCGGGACTTGACCATGGCTACACCTTC
cdr3_aa: CASSLAGLDHGYTF

d_call: -
clone_size: -
j_call: TRBJ1-1
v_call: TRBV11-2
cdr3_nt: TGTGCCAGCAGCCGTTACAGCTTTGAAGCTTTCTTT
cdr3_aa: CASSRYSFEAFF

d_call: -
clone_size: -
j_call: TRBJ2-3
v_call: TRBV19
cdr3_nt: TGTGCCAGTACACTTTCGCCGGGTACGCAGTATTTT
cdr3_aa: CASTLSPGTQYF

d_call: TRBD2
clone_size: -
j_call: TRBJ2-7
v_call: TRBV7-2
cdr3_nt: TGTGCCAGCAGCATCCTACCGGGACTAGGGGCAGGCTCCTACGAGCAGTACTTC
cdr3_aa: CASSILPGLGAGSYEQYF

d_call: -
clone_size: -
j_call: TRBJ2-5
v_call: TRBV24-1
cdr3_nt: TGTGCCACCAGTGAGGGGGGTAGAGAGACCCAGTACTTC
cdr3_aa: CATSEGGRETQYF

d_call: -
clone_size: few
j_call: TRBJ1-1
v_call: TRBV6-5
cdr3_nt: TGTGCCACCTCTACGGGGGGGCGCGAAGCTTTCTTT
cdr3_aa: CATSTGGREAFF

d_call: -
clone_size: -
j_call: TRBJ1-1
v_call: TRBV2
cdr3_nt: TGTGCCCGAAGACAGGTCTCTCCTGAAGCTTTCTTT
cdr3_aa: CARRQVSPEAFF

d_call: -
clone_size: few
j_call: TRBJ2-2
v_call: TRBV6-1
cdr3_nt: TGTGCCAGCAGTGAGCCCGGGACTGCGAACACCGGGGAGCTGTTTTTT
cdr3_aa: CASSEPGTANTGELFF

d_call: TRBD2
clone_size: -
j_call: TRBJ2-7
v_call: TRBV5-5
cdr3_nt: TGTGCCAGCAGCACGGGACTAGCGGGGTTGGGTTCCTACGAGCAGTACTTC
cdr3_aa: CASSTGLAGLGSYEQYF